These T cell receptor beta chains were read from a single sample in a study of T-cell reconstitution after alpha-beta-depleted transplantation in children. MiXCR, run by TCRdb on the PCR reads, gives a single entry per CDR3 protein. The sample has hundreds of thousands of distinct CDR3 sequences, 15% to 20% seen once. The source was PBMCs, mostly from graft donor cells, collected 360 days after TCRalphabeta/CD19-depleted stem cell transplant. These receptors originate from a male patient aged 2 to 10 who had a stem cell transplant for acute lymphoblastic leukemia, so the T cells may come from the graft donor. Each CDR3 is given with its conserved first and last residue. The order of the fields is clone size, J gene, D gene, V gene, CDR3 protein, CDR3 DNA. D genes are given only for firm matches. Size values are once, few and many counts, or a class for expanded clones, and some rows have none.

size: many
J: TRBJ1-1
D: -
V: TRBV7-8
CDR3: CASSLAGEAFF
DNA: TGTGCCAGCAGCTTAGCGGGTGAAGCTTTCTTT

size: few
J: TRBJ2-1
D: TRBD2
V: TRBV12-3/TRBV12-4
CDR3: CASSFTGGVPYNEQFF
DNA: TGTGCCAGCAGTTTTACGGGAGGGGTCCCCTACAATGAGCAGTTCTTC

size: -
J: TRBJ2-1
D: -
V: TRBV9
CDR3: CASSVGGLVYNEQFF
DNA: TGTGCCAGCAGCGTAGGAGGCCTCGTTTACAATGAGCAGTTCTTC

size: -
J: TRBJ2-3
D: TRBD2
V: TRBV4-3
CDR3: CASSRGTSGRLTDTQYF
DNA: TGCGCCAGCAGCCGAGGAACTAGCGGGAGATTGACAGATACGCAGTATTTT

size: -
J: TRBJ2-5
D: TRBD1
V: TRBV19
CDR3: CASSIQVGTAETQYF
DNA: TGTGCCAGTAGTATACAAGTGGGGACAGCAGAGACCCAGTACTTC

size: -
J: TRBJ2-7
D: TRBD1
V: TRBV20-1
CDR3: CSAPDRNSYEQYF
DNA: TGCAGTGCACCGGACAGGAACTCCTACGAGCAGTACTTC

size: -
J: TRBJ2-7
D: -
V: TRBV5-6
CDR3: CASSIERASREQYF
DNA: TGTGCCAGCAGCATAGAGCGGGCTAGCCGAGAGCAGTACTTC

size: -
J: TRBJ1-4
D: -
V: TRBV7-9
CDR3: CASSLDLELNEKLFF
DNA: TGTGCCAGCAGCTTGGACCTGGAACTTAATGAAAAACTGTTTTTT

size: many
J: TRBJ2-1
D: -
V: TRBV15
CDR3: CATSPTVSSYNEQFF
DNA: TGTGCCACCAGTCCGACAGTAAGCTCCTACAATGAGCAGTTCTTC

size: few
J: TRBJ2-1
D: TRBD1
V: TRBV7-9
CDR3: CASSSTTGQLGIEQFF
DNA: TGTGCCAGCAGCTCCACGACGGGACAGCTAGGCATTGAGCAGTTCTTC

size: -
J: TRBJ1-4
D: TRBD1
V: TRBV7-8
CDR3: CASSLGGQGGEKLFF
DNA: TGTGCCAGCAGCTTAGGGGGACAGGGGGGTGAAAAACTGTTTTTT

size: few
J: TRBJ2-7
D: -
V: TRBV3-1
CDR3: CASSQDFGEQYF
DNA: TGTGCCAGCAGCCAAGATTTCGGCGAGCAGTACTTC

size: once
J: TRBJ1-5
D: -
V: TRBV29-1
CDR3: CSVGSDRPNQPQHF
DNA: TGCAGCGTTGGAAGCGACAGGCCCAATCAGCCCCAGCATTTT

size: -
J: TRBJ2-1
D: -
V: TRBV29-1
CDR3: CSAHRETWGYYNKQFF
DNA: TGCAGCGCCCACCGGGAGACCTGGGGGTACTACAATAAGCAGTTCTTC

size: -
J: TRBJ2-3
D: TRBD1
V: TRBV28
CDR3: CASSLFLGQGLADTQYF
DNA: TGTGCCAGCAGTTTATTCCTGGGACAGGGTTTAGCGGATACGCAGTATTTT

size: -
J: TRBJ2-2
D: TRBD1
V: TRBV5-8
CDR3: CASRQRARTGNTGELFF
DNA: TGTGCCAGCAGACAAAGGGCCCGGACAGGGAACACCGGGGAGCTGTTTTTT

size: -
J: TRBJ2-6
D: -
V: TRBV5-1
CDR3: CASSLGSSNSGANVLTF
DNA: TGCGCCAGCAGCTTGGGATCGTCCAACTCTGGGGCCAACGTCCTGACTTTC